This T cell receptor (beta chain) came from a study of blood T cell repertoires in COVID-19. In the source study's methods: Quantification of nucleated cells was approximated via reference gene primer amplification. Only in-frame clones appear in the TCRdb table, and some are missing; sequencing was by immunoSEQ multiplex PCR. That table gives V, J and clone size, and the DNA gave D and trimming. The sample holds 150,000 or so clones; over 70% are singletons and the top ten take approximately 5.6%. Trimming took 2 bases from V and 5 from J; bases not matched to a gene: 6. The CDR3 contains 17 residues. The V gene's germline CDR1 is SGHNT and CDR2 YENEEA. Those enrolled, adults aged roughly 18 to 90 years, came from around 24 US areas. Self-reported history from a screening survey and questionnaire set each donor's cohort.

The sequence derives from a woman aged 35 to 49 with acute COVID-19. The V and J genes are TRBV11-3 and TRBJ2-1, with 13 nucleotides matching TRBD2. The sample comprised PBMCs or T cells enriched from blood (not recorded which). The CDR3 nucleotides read TGTGCCAGCAGCTTATCCCCCGGGACTAGCGGGAACAATGAGCAGTTCTTC. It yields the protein CASSLSPGTSGNNEQFF.